These T cell receptor beta chains were read from a single sample in a study of OX40 agonist ivuxolimab in advanced cancers. Data came from immunoSEQ multiplex PCR; TCRdb stores just in-frame clones and leaves some out. In the table there are some 52,000 clones, 85% to 90% of which are singletons. Specimen: CD4+ or CD8+ T cells sorted from blood, collected in a trial of the OX40 agonist ivuxolimab. The origin of the receptors is an adult with an advanced solid tumor such as melanoma, head and neck, liver or kidney cancer. The CDR3 runs from the conserved cysteine through the conserved F or W. D genes are given only for firm matches. A row's size may be missing; if present it is once, few, many or a size class.

clone_size,d_call,j_call,v_call,cdr3_aa,cdr3_nt
.,.,TRBJ2-2,TRBV19,CASSILRGATNTGELFF,TGTGCCAGTAGTATCCTACGGGGAGCCACGAACACCGGGGAGCTGTTTTTT
.,.,TRBJ1-5,TRBV6-5,CASSYQSGGQPQHF,TGTGCCAGCAGTTACCAATCGGGGGGCCAGCCCCAGCATTTT
once,.,TRBJ1-2,TRBV7-6,CASSLGQNYGYTF,TGTGCCAGCAGCTTGGGACAAAACTATGGCTACACCTTC
.,.,TRBJ1-1,TRBV6-6,CATLVRADTEAFF,TGTGCCACCTTAGTACGGGCAGACACTGAAGCTTTCTTT
.,.,TRBJ2-1,TRBV6-6,CASSTLLSEYNEQFF,TGTGCCAGCAGCACGTTATTGTCCGAATACAATGAGCAGTTCTTC
.,TRBD1,TRBJ1-2,TRBV29-1,CSSRTGGDYGYTF,TGCAGCTCGAGGACAGGGGGCGACTATGGCTACACCTTC
.,TRBD1,TRBJ2-7,TRBV6-5,CASSPGGQGTLAQYF,TGTGCCAGCAGTCCCGGGGGACAGGGGACCTTGGCGCAGTACTTC
.,TRBD1,TRBJ2-5,TRBV28,CASSDLTGEETQYF,TGTGCCAGCAGCGATCTAACAGGGGAAGAGACCCAGTACTTC
.,TRBD2,TRBJ2-3,TRBV5-1,CASSLASGGRTDTQYF,TGCGCCAGCAGCTTGGCCAGCGGGGGTCGCACAGATACGCAGTATTTT
.,.,TRBJ1-2,TRBV28,CATSRLGYTF,TGTGCCACCTCTCGGCTGGGCTACACCTTC
.,.,TRBJ2-1,TRBV10-1,CASSDHNEQFF,TGCGCCAGCAGTGATCACAATGAGCAGTTCTTC